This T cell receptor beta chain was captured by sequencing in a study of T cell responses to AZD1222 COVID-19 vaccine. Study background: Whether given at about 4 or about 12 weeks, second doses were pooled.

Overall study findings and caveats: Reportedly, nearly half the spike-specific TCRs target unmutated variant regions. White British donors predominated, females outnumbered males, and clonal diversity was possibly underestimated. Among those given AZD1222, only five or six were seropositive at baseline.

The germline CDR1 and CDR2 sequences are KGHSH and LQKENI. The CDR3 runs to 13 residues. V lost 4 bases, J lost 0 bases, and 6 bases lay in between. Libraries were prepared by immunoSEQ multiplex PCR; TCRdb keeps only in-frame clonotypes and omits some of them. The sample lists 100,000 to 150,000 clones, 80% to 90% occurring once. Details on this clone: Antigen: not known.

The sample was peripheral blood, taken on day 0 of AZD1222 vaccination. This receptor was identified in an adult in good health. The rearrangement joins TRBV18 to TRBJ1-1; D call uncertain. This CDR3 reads CASSQGLNTEAFF. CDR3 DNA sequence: TGTGCCAGCTCACAGGGCTTGAACACTGAAGCTTTCTTT.